This TCR beta chain originates from a study of blood T cell repertoires in COVID-19. Study details: The United States, Italy and Spain were the sources of the acute and convalescent COVID-19 samples. PBMCs, B-cell-depleted T cells, or T cells provided the cDNA or gDNA that made up the material.

Trimming at V came to 5 bases and at J to 5 bases, leaving 7 bases not matched to a gene. This CDR3 is 14 amino acids long. Germline CDR1 SGHVS, CDR2 FQNEAQ. Original analysis: From reference gene primer amplification, estimates of nucleated cell counts were derived. Measured with immunoSEQ multiplex PCR; TCRdb has only the in-frame clones, and not every one. Clonal size and the V and J genes are those of that table, whereas D and trimming came from the DNA. The profile shows roughly 230,000 clones, about 83% of them singletons. Sequenced sample: peripheral blood. The source is a human donor in a cohort sampled during active COVID-19. The chain uses TRBV7-8 and TRBJ2-5, with 8 positions matching TRBD2. DNA for the CDR3: TGTGCCAGCAGCCCACTAGCGGCCAGCGAGACCCAGTACTTC. Translating gives CASSPLAASETQYF.